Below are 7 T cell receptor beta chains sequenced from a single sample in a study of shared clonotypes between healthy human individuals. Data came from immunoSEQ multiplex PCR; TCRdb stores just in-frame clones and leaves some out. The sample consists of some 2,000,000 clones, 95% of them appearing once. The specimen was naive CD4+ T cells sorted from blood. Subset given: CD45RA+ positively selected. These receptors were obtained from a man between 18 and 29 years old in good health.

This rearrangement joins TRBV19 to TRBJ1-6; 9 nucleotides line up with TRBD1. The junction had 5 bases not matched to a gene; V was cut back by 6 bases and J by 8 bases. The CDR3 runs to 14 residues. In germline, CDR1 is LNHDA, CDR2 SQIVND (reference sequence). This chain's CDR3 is CASRTGGADSPLHF. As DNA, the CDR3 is TGTGCCAGTAGAACAGGGGGCGCCGATTCACCCCTCCACTTT. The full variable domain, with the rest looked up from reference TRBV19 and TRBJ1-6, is DGGITQSPKYLFRKEGQNVTLSCEQNLNHDAMYWYRQDPGQGLRLIYYSQIVNDFQKGDIAEGYSVSREKKESFPLTVTSAQKNPTAFYLCASRTGGADSPLHFGNGTRLTVT.

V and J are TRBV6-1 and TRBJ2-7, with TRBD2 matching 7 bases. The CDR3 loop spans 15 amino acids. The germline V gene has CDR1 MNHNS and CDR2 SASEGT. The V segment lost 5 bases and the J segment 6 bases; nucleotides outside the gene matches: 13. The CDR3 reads CASSKNSGSGGEQYF. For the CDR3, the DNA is TGTGCCAGCAGTAAGAATAGCGGGTCGGGGGGCGAGCAGTACTTC.

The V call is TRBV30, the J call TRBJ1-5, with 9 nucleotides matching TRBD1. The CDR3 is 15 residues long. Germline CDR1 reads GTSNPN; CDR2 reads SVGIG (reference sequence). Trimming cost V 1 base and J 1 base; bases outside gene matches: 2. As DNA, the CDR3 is TGTGCCTGGAGTGGGGGGACAGGGAGCAATCAGCCCCAGCATTTT. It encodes CAWSGGTGSNQPQHF.

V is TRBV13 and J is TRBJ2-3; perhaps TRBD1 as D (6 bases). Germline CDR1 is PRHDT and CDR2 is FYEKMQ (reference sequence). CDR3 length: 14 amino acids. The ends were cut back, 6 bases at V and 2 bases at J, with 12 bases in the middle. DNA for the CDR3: TGTGCCAGCAGTCCCAGGACAGTCACAGATACGCAGTATTTT. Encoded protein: CASSPRTVTDTQYF.

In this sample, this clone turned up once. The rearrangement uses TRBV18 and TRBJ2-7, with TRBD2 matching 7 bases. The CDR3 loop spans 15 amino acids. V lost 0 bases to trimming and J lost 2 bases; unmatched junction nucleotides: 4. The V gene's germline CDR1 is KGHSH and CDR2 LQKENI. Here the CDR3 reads CASSPPFGTTYEQYF. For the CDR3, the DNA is TGTGCCAGCTCACCACCGTTTGGGACTACCTACGAGCAGTACTTC.

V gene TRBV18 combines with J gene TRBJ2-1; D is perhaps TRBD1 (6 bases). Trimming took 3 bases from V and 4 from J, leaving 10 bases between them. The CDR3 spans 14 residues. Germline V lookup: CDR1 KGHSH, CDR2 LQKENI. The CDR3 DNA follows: TGTGCCAGCTCACCCGGACAGACTTACAATGAGCAGTTCTTC. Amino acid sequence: CASSPGQTYNEQFF.

The CDR3 sequence is CAWGAGFGNTIYF. The CDR3 nucleotides read TGTGCCTGGGGTGCAGGGTTCGGAAACACCATATATTTT. This sequence joins TRBV30 and TRBJ1-3, with D perhaps TRBD1 (5 bases). Germline V lookup: CDR1 GTSNPN, CDR2 SVGIG (reference sequence). With 5 bases removed from V and 4 bases from J, the gap between germline ends came to 12 bases. The CDR3 spans 13 residues.